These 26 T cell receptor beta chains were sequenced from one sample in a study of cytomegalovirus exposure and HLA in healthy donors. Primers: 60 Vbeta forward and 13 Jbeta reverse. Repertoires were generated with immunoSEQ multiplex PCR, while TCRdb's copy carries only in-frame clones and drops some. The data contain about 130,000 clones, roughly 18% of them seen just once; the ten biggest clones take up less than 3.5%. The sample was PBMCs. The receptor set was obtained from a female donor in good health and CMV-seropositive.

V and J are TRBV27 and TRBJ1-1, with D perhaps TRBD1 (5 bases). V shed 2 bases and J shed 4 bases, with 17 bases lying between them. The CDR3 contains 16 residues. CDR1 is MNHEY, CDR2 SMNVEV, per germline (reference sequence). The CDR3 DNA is TGTGCCAGCAGTTTAGGGTATGTAGGGGTTGGCACTGAAGCTTTCTTT. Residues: CASSLGYVGVGTEAFF.

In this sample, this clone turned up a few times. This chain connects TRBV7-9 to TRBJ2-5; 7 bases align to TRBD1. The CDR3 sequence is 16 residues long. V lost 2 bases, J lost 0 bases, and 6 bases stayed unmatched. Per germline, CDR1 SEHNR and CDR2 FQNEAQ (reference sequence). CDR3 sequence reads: CASSLPGTEYQETQYF. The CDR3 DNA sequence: TGTGCCAGCAGCTTACCCGGGACAGAGTACCAAGAGACCCAGTACTTC.

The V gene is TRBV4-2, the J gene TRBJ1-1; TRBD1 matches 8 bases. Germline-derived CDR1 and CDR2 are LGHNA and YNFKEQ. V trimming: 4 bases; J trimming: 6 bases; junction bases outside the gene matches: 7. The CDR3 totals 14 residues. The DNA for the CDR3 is TGTGCCAGCAGCCCCTTACAGGGGGGGGCTGAAGCTTTCTTT. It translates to CASSPLQGGAEAFF.

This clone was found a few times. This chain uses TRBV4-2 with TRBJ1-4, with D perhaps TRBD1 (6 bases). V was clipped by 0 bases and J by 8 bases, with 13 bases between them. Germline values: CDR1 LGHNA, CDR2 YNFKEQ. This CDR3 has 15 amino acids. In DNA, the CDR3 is TGTGCCAGCAGCCAAGATCGAAACAGGGACGAAAAACTGTTTTTT. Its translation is CASSQDRNRDEKLFF.

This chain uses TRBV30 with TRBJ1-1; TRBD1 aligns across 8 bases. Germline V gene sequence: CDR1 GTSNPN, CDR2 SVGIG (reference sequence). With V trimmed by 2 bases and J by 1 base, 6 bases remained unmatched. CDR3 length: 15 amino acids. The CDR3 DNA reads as TGTGCCTGGAGTAGACAGGGGTGGACGAACACTGAAGCTTTCTTT. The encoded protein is CAWSRQGWTNTEAFF.

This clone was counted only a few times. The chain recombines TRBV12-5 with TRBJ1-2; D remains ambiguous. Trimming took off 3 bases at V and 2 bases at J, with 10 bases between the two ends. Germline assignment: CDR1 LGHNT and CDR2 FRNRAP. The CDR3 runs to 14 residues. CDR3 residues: CASGFSAGNYGYTF. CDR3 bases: TGTGCTAGTGGTTTTTCAGCGGGGAACTATGGCTACACCTTC.

Here the CDR3 reads CASSIMGALGNTIYF. For the CDR3, the DNA is TGTGCCAGTAGTATCATGGGGGCGCTCGGAAACACCATATATTTT. J is TRBJ1-3 and V is TRBV19; tentatively, D is TRBD1 (6 bases). Germline lookup yields CDR1 LNHDA and CDR2 SQIVND (reference sequence). The CDR3 has 15 amino acids. Trimming pared 3 bases from V and 4 bases from J, leaving 13 bases between.

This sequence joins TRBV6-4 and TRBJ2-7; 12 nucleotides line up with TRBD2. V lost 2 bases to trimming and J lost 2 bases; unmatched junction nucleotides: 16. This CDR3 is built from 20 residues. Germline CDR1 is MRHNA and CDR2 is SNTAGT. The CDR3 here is CASSDAIRTSGMTSTYEQYF. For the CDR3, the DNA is TGTGCCAGCAGTGACGCTATACGGACTAGCGGGATGACCTCGACCTACGAGCAGTACTTC.

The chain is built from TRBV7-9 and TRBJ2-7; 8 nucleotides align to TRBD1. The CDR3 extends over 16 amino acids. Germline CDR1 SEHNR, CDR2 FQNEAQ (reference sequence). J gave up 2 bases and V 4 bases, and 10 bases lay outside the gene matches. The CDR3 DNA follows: TGTGCCAGCAGCTCAACTGGACAGGGATCCCCCTACGAGCAGTACTTC. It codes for CASSSTGQGSPYEQYF. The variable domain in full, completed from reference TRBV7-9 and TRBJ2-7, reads DTGVSQNPRHKITKRGQNVTFRCDPISEHNRLYWYRQTLGQGPEFLTYFQNEAQLEKSRLLSDRFSAERPKGSFSTLEIQRTEQGDSAMYLCASSSTGQGSPYEQYFGPGTRLTVT.

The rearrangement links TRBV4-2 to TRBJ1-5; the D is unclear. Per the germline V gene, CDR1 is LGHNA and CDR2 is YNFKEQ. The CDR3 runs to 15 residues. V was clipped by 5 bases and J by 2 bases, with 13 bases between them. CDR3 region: CASSDDTTRNQPQHF. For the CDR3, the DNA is TGTGCCAGCAGCGACGACACGACCCGCAATCAGCCCCAGCATTTT.

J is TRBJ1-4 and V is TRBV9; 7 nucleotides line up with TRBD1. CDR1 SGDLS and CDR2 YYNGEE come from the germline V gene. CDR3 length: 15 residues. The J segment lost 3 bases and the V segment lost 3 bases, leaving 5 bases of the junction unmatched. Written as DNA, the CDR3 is TGTGCCAGCAGCGCCCGGACAGGACCTAATGAAAAACTGTTTTTT. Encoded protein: CASSARTGPNEKLFF. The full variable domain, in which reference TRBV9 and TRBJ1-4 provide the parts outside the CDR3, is DSGVTQTPKHLITATGQRVTLRCSPRSGDLSVYWYQQSLDQGLQFLIQYYNGEERAKGNILERFSAQQFPDLHSELNLSSLELGDSALYFCASSARTGPNEKLFFGSGTQLSVL.

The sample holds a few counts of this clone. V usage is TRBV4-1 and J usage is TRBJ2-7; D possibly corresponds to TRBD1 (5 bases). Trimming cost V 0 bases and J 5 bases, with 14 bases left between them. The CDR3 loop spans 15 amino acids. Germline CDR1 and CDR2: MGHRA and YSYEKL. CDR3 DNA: TGCGCCAGCAGCCAAGAGCTCGTTGGCAGGGACGAGCAGTACTTC. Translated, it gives CASSQELVGRDEQYF.

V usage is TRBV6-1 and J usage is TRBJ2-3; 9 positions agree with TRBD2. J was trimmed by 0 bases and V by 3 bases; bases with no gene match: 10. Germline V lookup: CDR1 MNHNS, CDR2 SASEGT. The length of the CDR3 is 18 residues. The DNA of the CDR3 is TGTGCCAGCAGTGATGGAGCGGGGGGCCTTCTAAGCACAGATACGCAGTATTTT. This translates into CASSDGAGGLLSTDTQYF.

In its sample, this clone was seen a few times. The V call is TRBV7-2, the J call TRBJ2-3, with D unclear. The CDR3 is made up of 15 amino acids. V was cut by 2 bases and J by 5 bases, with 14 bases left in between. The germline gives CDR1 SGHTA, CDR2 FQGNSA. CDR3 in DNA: TGTGCCAGCAGCTTAAGTCCAGGTTTCATAGATACGCAGTATTTT. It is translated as CASSLSPGFIDTQYF.

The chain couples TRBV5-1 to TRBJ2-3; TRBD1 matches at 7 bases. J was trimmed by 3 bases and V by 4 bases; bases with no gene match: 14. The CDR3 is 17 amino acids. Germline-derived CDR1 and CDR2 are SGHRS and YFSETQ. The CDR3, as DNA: TGCGCCAGCAGCCGCCTCCACAGGGGAGTAGATACAGATACGCAGTATTTT. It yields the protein CASSRLHRGVDTDTQYF.

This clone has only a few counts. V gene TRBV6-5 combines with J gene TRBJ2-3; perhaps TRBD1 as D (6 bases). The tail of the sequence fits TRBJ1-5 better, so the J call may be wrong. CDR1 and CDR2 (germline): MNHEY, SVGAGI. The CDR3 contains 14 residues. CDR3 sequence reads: CASIHRASTDTQHF. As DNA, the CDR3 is TGTGCCAGCATCCACAGGGCTAGCACAGATACGCAGCATTTT.

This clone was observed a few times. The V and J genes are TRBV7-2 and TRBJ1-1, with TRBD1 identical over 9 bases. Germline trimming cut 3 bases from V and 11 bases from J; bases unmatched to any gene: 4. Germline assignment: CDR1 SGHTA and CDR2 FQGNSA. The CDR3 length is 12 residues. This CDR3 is CASSFFDRGAFF. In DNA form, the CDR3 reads TGTGCCAGCAGCTTTTTCGACAGGGGGGCTTTCTTT.

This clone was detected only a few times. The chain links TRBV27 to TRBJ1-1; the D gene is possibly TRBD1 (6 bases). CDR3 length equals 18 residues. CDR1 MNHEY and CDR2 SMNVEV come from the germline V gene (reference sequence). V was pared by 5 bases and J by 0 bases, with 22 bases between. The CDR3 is CASSPYTGTKNMNTEAFF. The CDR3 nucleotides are TGTGCCAGCAGTCCCTATACCGGGACAAAAAACATGAACACTGAAGCTTTCTTT.

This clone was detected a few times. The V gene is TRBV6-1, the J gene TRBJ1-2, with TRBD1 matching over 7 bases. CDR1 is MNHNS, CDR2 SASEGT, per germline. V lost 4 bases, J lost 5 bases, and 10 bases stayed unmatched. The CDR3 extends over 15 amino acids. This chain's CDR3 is CASSAMDRISYGYTF. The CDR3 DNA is TGTGCCAGCAGTGCTATGGACAGGATCTCTTATGGCTACACCTTC.

In nucleotides, the CDR3 is TGCGCCAGCAGCCAATTGGCCGGACAGGGTGCCGATTCACCCCTCCACTTT. It encodes CASSQLAGQGADSPLHF. This rearrangement joins TRBV4-3 to TRBJ1-6, with TRBD1 identical over 8 bases. CDR3 length: 17 residues. Germline V gene data show CDR1 as LGHNA and CDR2 as YSLEER. V trimming: 2 bases; J trimming: 8 bases; junction bases outside the gene matches: 11.

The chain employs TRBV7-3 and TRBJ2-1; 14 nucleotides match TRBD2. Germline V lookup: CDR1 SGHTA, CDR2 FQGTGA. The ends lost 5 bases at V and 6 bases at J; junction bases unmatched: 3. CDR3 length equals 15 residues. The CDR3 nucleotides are TGTGCCAGCAGCCCGGGACTAGCGGGAGTCAATGAGCAGTTCTTC. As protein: CASSPGLAGVNEQFF. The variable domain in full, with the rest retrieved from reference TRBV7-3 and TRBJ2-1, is GAGVSQTPSNKVTEKGKYVELRCDPISGHTALYWYRQSLGQGPEFLIYFQGTGAADDSGLPNDRFFAVRPEGSVSTLKIQRTERGDSAVYLCASSPGLAGVNEQFFGPGTRLTVL.

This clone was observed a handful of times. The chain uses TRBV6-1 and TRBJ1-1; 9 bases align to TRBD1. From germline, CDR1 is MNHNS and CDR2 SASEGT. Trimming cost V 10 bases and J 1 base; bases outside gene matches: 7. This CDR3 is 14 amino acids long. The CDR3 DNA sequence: TGTGCCATTTCGACGACAGGGGGGAACACTGAAGCTTTCTTT. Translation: CAISTTGGNTEAFF.

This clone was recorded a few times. The CDR3 is CAWSVKQTYPYEQYF. The CDR3 DNA reads TGTGCCTGGAGTGTAAAGCAGACTTACCCCTACGAGCAGTACTTC. The J gene is TRBJ2-7, the V gene TRBV30, with unresolved D. Germline V lookup: CDR1 GTSNPN, CDR2 SVGIG (reference sequence). Between the trimmed V and J ends, which lost 0 bases and 2 bases, there was a span of 14 bases. The CDR3 extends over 15 amino acids.

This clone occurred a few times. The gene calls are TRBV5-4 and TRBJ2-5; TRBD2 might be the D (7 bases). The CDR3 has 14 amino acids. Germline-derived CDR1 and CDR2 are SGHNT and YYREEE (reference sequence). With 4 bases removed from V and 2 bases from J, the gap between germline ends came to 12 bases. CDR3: CASSRGGVQETQYF. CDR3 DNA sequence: TGTGCCAGCAGCCGAGGGGGGGTACAAGAGACCCAGTACTTC.

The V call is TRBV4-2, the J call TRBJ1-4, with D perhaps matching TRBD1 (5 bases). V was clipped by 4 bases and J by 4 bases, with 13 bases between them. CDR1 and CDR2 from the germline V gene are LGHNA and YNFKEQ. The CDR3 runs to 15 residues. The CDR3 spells CASSPFGGGNEKLFF. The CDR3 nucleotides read TGTGCCAGCAGCCCCTTCGGGGGAGGTAATGAAAAACTGTTTTTT.

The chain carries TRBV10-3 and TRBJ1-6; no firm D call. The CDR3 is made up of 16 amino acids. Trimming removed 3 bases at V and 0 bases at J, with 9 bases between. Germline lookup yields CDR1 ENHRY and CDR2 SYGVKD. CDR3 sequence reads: CAISDPGSSYNSPLHF. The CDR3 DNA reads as TGTGCCATCAGTGACCCAGGAAGCTCCTATAATTCACCCCTCCACTTT.